Listed below are T cell receptor beta chains from one sample, sequenced in a study of blood T cell repertoires in COVID-19. Using immunoSEQ multiplex PCR, the repertoire was profiled, and TCRdb retains in-frame clones only, with some absent. The profile covers 100,000 to 130,000 clones, with 84% appearing a single time and 4.2% taken by the ten largest. What was sequenced was peripheral blood. These TCRs come from a human donor in a cohort sampled during active COVID-19. CDR3s include the opening cysteine and the closing phenylalanine or tryptophan. The D gene is left open where the match is weak. The size field is filled for only some rows; it gives once, few, many or a size class.

j_call clone_size d_call v_call cdr3_nt cdr3_aa
TRBJ2-3 NA NA TRBV28 TGTGCCAGCAGTCATCCAGGGGCTAGCGGAGATACGCAGTATTTT CASSHPGASGDTQYF
TRBJ2-3 NA NA TRBV18 TGTGCCACCCAAACCGGGAGCACAGATACGCAGTATTTT CATQTGSTDTQYF
TRBJ2-3 NA TRBD1 TRBV30 TGTGCCTGGAGTCCCCGGGACAGGGTACGCAAAGATACGCAGTATTTT CAWSPRDRVRKDTQYF
TRBJ2-1 NA NA TRBV7-8 TGTGCCAGCAGCTCCAGCGGCAGATTCTCCTACAATGAGCAGTTCTTC CASSSSGRFSYNEQFF
TRBJ2-1 NA NA TRBV24-1 TGTGCCACCAGTGACCCGGGTGATGGCTCCTACAATGAGCAGTTCTTC CATSDPGDGSYNEQFF
TRBJ2-5 NA TRBD1 TRBV27 TGTGCCAGCAGGGGGACAGGTTCCTGGGAGACCCAGTACTTC CASRGTGSWETQYF
TRBJ1-2 NA NA TRBV6-5 TGTGCCAGCAGTTACTCGGGCAGGGCCTATGGCTACACCTTC CASSYSGRAYGYTF
TRBJ2-3 NA TRBD2 TRBV4-2 TGTGCCAGCAGCCAAGATAGGACTAGTTCAGATACGCAGTATTTT CASSQDRTSSDTQYF
TRBJ2-1 once TRBD2 TRBV11-3 TGTGCCAGCAGCTTAGTTCTAGCGGAGATGAATGAGCAGTTCTTC CASSLVLAEMNEQFF
TRBJ2-1 NA NA TRBV28 TGTGCCAGCAGTTTAGCAGGGGTCAATGAGCAGTTCTTC CASSLAGVNEQFF
TRBJ2-1 NA TRBD2 TRBV24-1 TGTGCCACCAGTGATTCGACTAGCGGGAATTACAATGAGCAGTTCTTC CATSDSTSGNYNEQFF
TRBJ2-7 NA NA TRBV6-5 TGTGCCAGCAGTCCGACAGGTGCACGATCCTACGAGCAGTACTTC CASSPTGARSYEQYF
TRBJ1-5 NA TRBD1 TRBV6-2/TRBV6-3 TGTGCCAGCAGTTACTCAGGATTCGAGACAGGGAGCAATCAGCCCCAGCATTTT CASSYSGFETGSNQPQHF
TRBJ1-5 NA NA TRBV28 TGTGCCAGCAGTTCCCCTAGGGGGGGCCACCAGCCCCAGCATTTT CASSSPRGGHQPQHF
TRBJ1-4 NA NA TRBV28 TGTGCCAGCAGGCCCCCGGGTGAAAAACTGTTTTTT CASRPPGEKLFF
TRBJ2-2 NA NA TRBV7-3 TGTGCCAGCAGCCCCAGTGGACTACCGAACACCGGGGAGCTGTTTTTT CASSPSGLPNTGELFF
TRBJ2-2 NA TRBD2 TRBV3-1/TRBV3-2 TGTGCCAGCAGGCCCAGCGGGGCGAACACCGGGGAGCTGTTTTTT CASRPSGANTGELFF
TRBJ1-3 NA TRBD1 TRBV30 TGTGCCTGGGGATTAGGGGGCAGTAACACCATATATTTT CAWGLGGSNTIYF
TRBJ2-1 NA TRBD2 TRBV5-1 TGCGCCAGCAGCCCTGGGGGAGGGGCCTACAATGAGCAGTTCTTC CASSPGGGAYNEQFF
TRBJ2-2 NA TRBD2 TRBV7-7 TGTGCTAGCAGCCCTGGACTAGCGGGAGTGACCGGGGAGCTGTTTTTT CASSPGLAGVTGELFF
TRBJ2-3 NA TRBD1 TRBV7-6 TGTGCCAGCAGCGCACGTCCCGGGACAGGGTTCGGAAGGACAGATACGCAGTATTTT CASSARPGTGFGRTDTQYF
TRBJ1-2 NA TRBD1 TRBV5-5 TGTGCCAGCAGCCCGGGGACAGGGGAAGGGAGCTATGGCTACACCTTC CASSPGTGEGSYGYTF
TRBJ2-1 NA TRBD1 TRBV5-8 TGTGCCAGCAGCACAGCGACAGGGGCCGGTGTCAATGAGCAGTTCTTC CASSTATGAGVNEQFF
TRBJ1-5 NA TRBD1 TRBV30 TGTGCCTGGAGCCAACAGGGGTGGCAGCCCCAGCATTTT CAWSQQGWQPQHF
TRBJ2-1 NA TRBD1 TRBV7-2 TGTGCCAGCAGCCTTGACCGGGACAGGGCACGATCGGAGCAGTTCTTC CASSLDRDRARSEQFF
TRBJ2-2 NA NA TRBV30 TGTGCCTGGAGGGCCTTGGACACCGGGGAGCTGTTTTTT CAWRALDTGELFF
TRBJ2-2 NA NA TRBV3-1/TRBV3-2 TGTGCCAGCAGCCGAGGGCTCGCTGGGGTTGGCGGGGAGCTGTTTTTT CASSRGLAGVGGELFF
TRBJ2-2 NA NA TRBV5-8 TGTGCCAGCAGCCATCCCGCCAGGGTTGGCGGGGAGCTGTTTTTT CASSHPARVGGELFF
TRBJ1-1 NA NA TRBV28 TGTGCCAGCATGTACGGGGAGGCGGAAGCTTTCTTT CASMYGEAEAFF
TRBJ1-5 NA NA TRBV10-3 TGTGCCATCAGTGAGGGGGCAGGGAGGCAGCCCCAGCATTTT CAISEGAGRQPQHF
TRBJ2-3 NA NA TRBV7-9 TGTGCCAGCAGCCTAGGACTGAGCACAGATACGCAGTATTTT CASSLGLSTDTQYF
TRBJ1-1 NA TRBD1 TRBV30 TGTGCCTGGAGCCCCTTCGCACAGGGGATCACTGAAGCTTTCTTT CAWSPFAQGITEAFF
TRBJ2-3 NA NA TRBV15 TGTGCCACCAGCTCCGGGGTGGGCGATACGCAGTATTTT CATSSGVGDTQYF
TRBJ2-2 NA NA TRBV7-3 TGTGCCAGCAGCTTCTCCTCGAACACCGGGGAGCTGTTTTTT CASSFSSNTGELFF
TRBJ1-5 once NA TRBV5-8 TGTGCCAGCAGCTTGGCCTTGACGGGGAGCAATCAGCCCCAGCATTTT CASSLALTGSNQPQHF
TRBJ2-7 NA NA TRBV21-1 TGTGCCAGCACCACGAGGGGGGGCGCTTCCTACGAGCAGTACTTC CASTTRGGASYEQYF
TRBJ2-4 NA NA TRBV28 TGTGCCAGCAGTGCAACAGCGGGTTCCAAAAACATTCAGTACTTC CASSATAGSKNIQYF
TRBJ2-7 NA NA TRBV9 TGTGCCAGCAGCACGTCGACAGGCAGCTCCTACGAGCAGTACTTC CASSTSTGSSYEQYF
TRBJ2-3 NA NA TRBV6-5 TGTGCCAGCAGTTACCAGGGCGCCCCAGATACGCAGTATTTT CASSYQGAPDTQYF
TRBJ2-1 NA NA TRBV19 TGTGCCAGTAGTACCCCTGGACAGCACAATGAGCAGTTCTTC CASSTPGQHNEQFF
TRBJ2-3 NA TRBD1 TRBV11-3 TGTGCCAGCAGCCTCGCGGCCGGGACAGGGGTGACAGATACGCAGTATTTT CASSLAAGTGVTDTQYF
TRBJ1-1 once TRBD1 TRBV11-2 TGTGCCAGCAGCTTAGGACAGGGGGCCATGGACACTGAAGCTTTCTTT CASSLGQGAMDTEAFF
TRBJ1-1 NA NA TRBV15 TGTGCCACCAGCAGAGATCTCACAGGGAGCACTGAAGCTTTCTTT CATSRDLTGSTEAFF
TRBJ2-2 NA NA TRBV7-2 TGTGCCAGCAGCTCTAAGGGGGGGACCACCGGGGAGCTGTTTTTT CASSSKGGTTGELFF
TRBJ2-3 NA NA TRBV7-2 TGTGCCAGCAGCTTAGTGGTGGGGCGCACAGATACGCAGTATTTT CASSLVVGRTDTQYF
TRBJ2-7 NA TRBD1 TRBV4-3 TGCGCCAGCAGCCAAGATTACCAGGGGGCGGTCCACGAGCAGTACTTC CASSQDYQGAVHEQYF
TRBJ1-1 NA TRBD1 TRBV30 TGTGTCCGGATCCCCCCGGACAGGGAACTCACTGAAGCTTTCTTT CVRIPPDRELTEAFF
TRBJ1-2 NA TRBD1 TRBV6-5 TGTGCCAGCAGTTCCACGACAGGGTCCTCCTATGGCTACACCTTC CASSSTTGSSYGYTF
TRBJ1-1 NA NA TRBV18 TGTGCCAGCTCACCTTTCTCAGTTTTGAACACTGAAGCTTTCTTT CASSPFSVLNTEAFF
TRBJ2-4 NA TRBD2 TRBV7-8 TGTGCCAGCAGCACCTGGGGGGAGGGGTCCAAAAACATTCAGTACTTC CASSTWGEGSKNIQYF
TRBJ2-7 NA TRBD2 TRBV6-6 TGTGCCAGCAGTCTTACTAGCGGGAGGGCCCATGGGTACGAGCAGTACTTC CASSLTSGRAHGYEQYF
TRBJ2-3 NA TRBD1 TRBV19 TGTGCCAGTAGTATCAGCACCGGGACAGGGGGATCAGATACGCAGTATTTT CASSISTGTGGSDTQYF
TRBJ1-2 few NA TRBV7-2 TGTGCCAGCAGCCAAAACTATGGCTACACCTTC CASSQNYGYTF
TRBJ1-5 NA NA TRBV6-2/TRBV6-3 TGTGCCAGCAGTGACCCCCCGACAGAAATCACCCATCAGCCCCAGCATTTT CASSDPPTEITHQPQHF
TRBJ1-6 NA NA TRBV4-1 TGCGCCAGCAGCCGAGCAGAGGCCCAAAATTCACCCCTCCACTTT CASSRAEAQNSPLHF
TRBJ1-5 NA NA TRBV19 TGTGCCAGTAGTTGGGGGCTGGATCAGCCCCAGCATTTT CASSWGLDQPQHF
TRBJ1-2 NA NA TRBV7-9 TGTGCCAGCAGCCTCGGTCCAGGGGCGGTTGGCTACACCTTC CASSLGPGAVGYTF